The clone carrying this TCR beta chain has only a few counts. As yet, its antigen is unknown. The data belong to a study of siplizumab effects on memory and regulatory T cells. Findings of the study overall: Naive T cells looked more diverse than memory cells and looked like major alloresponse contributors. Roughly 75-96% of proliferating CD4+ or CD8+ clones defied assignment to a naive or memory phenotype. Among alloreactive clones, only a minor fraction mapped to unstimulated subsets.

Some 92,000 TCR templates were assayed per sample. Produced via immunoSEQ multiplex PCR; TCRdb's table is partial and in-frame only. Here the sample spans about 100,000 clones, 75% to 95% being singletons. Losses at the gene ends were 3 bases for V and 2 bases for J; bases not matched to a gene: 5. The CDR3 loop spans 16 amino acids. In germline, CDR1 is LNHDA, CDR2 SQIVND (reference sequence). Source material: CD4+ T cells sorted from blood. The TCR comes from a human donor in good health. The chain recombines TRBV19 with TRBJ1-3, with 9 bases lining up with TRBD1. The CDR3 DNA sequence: TGTGCCAGTAGTATCGGACAGGGGAGTCCTGGAAACACCATATATTTT. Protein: CASSIGQGSPGNTIYF.